A selection of T cell receptor beta chains follows, all from one sample in a study of shared clonotypes between healthy human individuals. The assay was immunoSEQ multiplex PCR, and TCRdb's table has in-frame clones only and misses some. The sample has about 2.4 million clones, 80% to 95% seen once. The sequenced material came from naive CD4+ T cells from PBMCs. The receptor set was obtained from a man aged 18 to 30 in good health. Some clones in this sample may be carry-over from other donors' samples. Both conserved end residues are part of each CDR3. A D gene is named only where the DNA matches it firmly. Clone size is stated in some rows and not others, as once, few, many or a class when expanded.

.	TRBJ2-1	TRBV7-3	.	TGTGCCAGCAGCTTAGAAGGGACCCCCTACAATGAGCAGTTCTTC	CASSLEGTPYNEQFF
few	TRBJ2-7	TRBV6-1	TRBD2	TGTGCCAGCAGTGAAAGACTAGCGCTCTCCTACGAGCAGTACTTC	CASSERLALSYEQYF
.	TRBJ2-5	TRBV20-1	.	TGCAGTGCTAGAGATATCCACGCTTACTTC	CSARDIHAYF
.	TRBJ2-5	TRBV18	TRBD1	TGTGCCAGCTCAGCAAACAGGGGGTTGGAGACCCAGTACTTC	CASSANRGLETQYF
.	TRBJ1-5	TRBV4-1	.	TGCGCCAGCAGCCAAGATATGAGACAGGCCGTTAGCAATCAGCCCCAGCATTTT	CASSQDMRQAVSNQPQHF
.	TRBJ1-5	TRBV6-5	.	TGTGCCAGCAGGAAAGGACAGAAATATCAGCCCCAGCATTTT	CASRKGQKYQPQHF
once	TRBJ2-3	TRBV4-2	.	TGTGCCAGCAGCGTCGCCCGAGGGTCGGCCGGGGAGGCAGATACGCAGTATTTT	CASSVARGSAGEADTQYF
.	TRBJ1-1	TRBV28	TRBD1	TGTGCCAGCAGATTGAACAGGGGGATGAGGGCCGAAGCTTTCTTT	CASRLNRGMRAEAFF
.	TRBJ1-5	TRBV28	.	TGTGCCAGCACGCGGATCTTAGATCAGCCCCAGCATTTT	CASTRILDQPQHF
.	TRBJ1-2	TRBV28	TRBD1	TGTGCCAGTCGGGACAGGGGTGGCTACACCTTC	CASRDRGGYTF
.	TRBJ2-7	TRBV29-1	.	TGCAGCGTTGGGGGCCCCCCGGCCTACGAGCAGTACTTC	CSVGGPPAYEQYF
once	TRBJ2-1	TRBV5-1	.	TGCGCCAGCAGCTCGGAGGTTCGGCTGGATGAGCAGTTCTTC	CASSSEVRLDEQFF
.	TRBJ2-5	TRBV15	.	TGTGCCACCAGCAGTCACCAAGAGACCCAGTACTTC	CATSSHQETQYF
.	TRBJ1-2	TRBV6-1	.	TGTGCCAGCAGCCCGGGACAAAACTATGGCTACACCTTC	CASSPGQNYGYTF
.	TRBJ1-1	TRBV5-4	.	TGTGCCAGCAGCTTGCGCCCGAACACTGAAGCTTTCTTT	CASSLRPNTEAFF
.	TRBJ1-1	TRBV7-9	.	TGTGCCAGCAGCCTGGGCGGGGCTTTCTTT	CASSLGGAFF
.	TRBJ1-4	TRBV6-5	TRBD1	TGTGCCAGCAGTTGGATAAGGACAGGTGAAAAACTGTTTTTT	CASSWIRTGEKLFF
.	TRBJ1-6	TRBV4-2	.	TGTGCCAGCAGCCAAGGAATGAGAACAGGGTCACCCCTCCACTTT	CASSQGMRTGSPLHF
.	TRBJ1-2	TRBV5-1	TRBD1	TGCGCCAGCAGTGAACAGGGGTGGGGCTACACCTTC	CASSEQGWGYTF
.	TRBJ2-5	TRBV29-1	TRBD1	TGCAGCGCCCCGACAGGGGGCCGAGAGACCCAGTACTTC	CSAPTGGRETQYF
.	TRBJ2-1	TRBV4-1	.	TGCGCCAGCAGCCCACGGGCTGGGCTCTCCTACAATGAGCAGTTCTTC	CASSPRAGLSYNEQFF
.	TRBJ2-7	TRBV7-8	.	TGTGCCAGCAGCTTCACTACGACAGAATTTTCCTACGAGCAGTACTTC	CASSFTTTEFSYEQYF
.	TRBJ1-2	TRBV5-6	.	TGTGCCAGCAGCCGGGAGGCGGTTTATGGCTACACCTTC	CASSREAVYGYTF
.	TRBJ1-1	TRBV7-2	TRBD1	TGTGCCAGCAGCCCTCGGACAGGGAGGACCACTGAAGCTTTCTTT	CASSPRTGRTTEAFF
.	TRBJ1-2	TRBV30	TRBD1	TGTGCCTGGAACAGGGGGGGAGGCTACACCTTC	CAWNRGGGYTF
.	TRBJ2-2	TRBV5-1	TRBD2	TGCGCCAGCAGCGATAGCGGGATAGCTGCCGGGGAGCTGTTTTTT	CASSDSGIAAGELFF
.	TRBJ2-1	TRBV19	TRBD2	TGTGCCAGTAGTCTGGGTCTAGCGGGAGGCTACAATGAGCAGTTCTTC	CASSLGLAGGYNEQFF
once	TRBJ2-7	TRBV6-5	.	TGTGCCAGCAGTTACGGTACGTGGCGAGCTGACAGCGAGCAGTACTTC	CASSYGTWRADSEQYF
.	TRBJ2-2	TRBV13	TRBD2	TGTGCCAGCAGCTTAGGCCCTAGCGGGGATAACACCGGGGAGCTGTTTTTT	CASSLGPSGDNTGELFF
.	TRBJ2-1	TRBV9	TRBD2	TGTGCCAGCAGCGCCGGGAGGGATGAGCAGTTCTTC	CASSAGRDEQFF
once	TRBJ1-1	TRBV5-1	.	TGCGCCAGCAGCTTCACCGCAGGTTCGAACACTGAAGCTTTCTTT	CASSFTAGSNTEAFF
once	TRBJ2-3	TRBV7-6	TRBD1	TGTGCCAGCAGCTTTTTGGACAGGGGCTCCCCAGATACGCAGTATTTT	CASSFLDRGSPDTQYF
.	TRBJ1-1	TRBV6-5	.	TGTGCCAGCAGTTACTCGCCATCAGGGTGGGGCACTGAAGCTTTCTTT	CASSYSPSGWGTEAFF
.	TRBJ2-6	TRBV7-8	.	TGTGCCAGCAGCTTAGAAGGTGGGAAAGCTGGGGCCAACGTCCTGACTTTC	CASSLEGGKAGANVLTF
.	TRBJ2-1	TRBV11-2	TRBD2	TGTGCCAGCAGCTTAGATCTAAGGGGCTTGCGGGAGGTGGGTGAGCAGTTCTTC	CASSLDLRGLREVGEQFF
.	TRBJ1-2	TRBV28	.	TGTGCCAGCAGTTTGTGGGGTCCCTCCAATGGCTACACCTTC	CASSLWGPSNGYTF
.	TRBJ1-1	TRBV7-3	.	TGTGCCAGCAGCTTAACTTCCGTGAACACTGAAGCTTTCTTT	CASSLTSVNTEAFF
once	TRBJ2-1	TRBV7-9	TRBD1	TGTGCCAGCAGCTTATTAGGCGGGTGGGGACAGGACAATGAGCAGTTCTTC	CASSLLGGWGQDNEQFF
.	TRBJ2-2	TRBV7-6	TRBD2	TGTGCCAGCAGCTTAGTGGCGGGGGACCTCACCGGGGAGCTGTTTTTT	CASSLVAGDLTGELFF